Listed here are 30 T cell receptor beta chains from one sample, sequenced in a study of beta chain features in type 1 diabetes. Expressed TCRB transcripts got sequenced, as all isolated RNA was reverse transcribed. TCRdb keeps only in-frame clones here, not all; method: immunoSEQ multiplex PCR. The top ten hold about 0.019% of the sample, which has over 350,000 clones, around 15% seen once. Sequenced input: naive CD4+ T cells from blood. These receptors all come from a woman in her late teens or twenties in good health.

Only a few counts were recorded for this clone. This chain joins TRBV28 and TRBJ2-1, with 9 bases identical to TRBD1. V gave up 4 bases and J gave up 2 bases; unmatched junction bases: 6. CDR1 is MDHEN and CDR2 is SYDVKM in the germline V gene. The CDR3 is 16 amino acids. The CDR3 DNA follows: TGTGCCAGCAGTTCCCCCGGGACAGGGACCTACAATGAGCAGTTCTTC. Encoded protein: CASSSPGTGTYNEQFF.

This clone was counted a few times. The J gene is TRBJ2-1, the V gene TRBV5-4; 9 positions match TRBD2. Trimming at V came to 0 bases and at J to 4 bases, leaving 5 bases not matched to a gene. This CDR3 spans 16 amino acids. Per the germline V gene, CDR1 is SGHNT and CDR2 is YYREEE (reference sequence). The DNA for the CDR3 is TGTGCCAGCAGCTTGGGACTAGCGGTATCTTACAATGAGCAGTTCTTC. Translating gives CASSLGLAVSYNEQFF.

This chain uses TRBV5-1 with TRBJ2-5, with TRBD1 matching 10 bases. Trimming took 3 bases from V and 5 from J; bases not matched to a gene: 7. This CDR3 is built from 15 residues. CDR1 and CDR2 from the germline V gene are SGHRS and YFSETQ. CDR3 protein: CASSSGQGFGETQYF. Written as DNA, the CDR3 is TGCGCCAGCAGCTCGGGACAGGGGTTCGGGGAGACCCAGTACTTC.

This chain uses TRBV29-1 with TRBJ2-7, with D perhaps TRBD1 (6 bases). Trimming removed 5 bases from V and 4 bases from J, with 15 bases in between. The CDR3 totals 13 residues. Looked up from germline, CDR1 is SQVTM and CDR2 is ANQGSEA. Here the CDR3 DNA reads TGCAGCGTTCGGCCAGGGGAAATATACGAGCAGTACTTC. It is translated as CSVRPGEIYEQYF.

J is TRBJ2-7 and V is TRBV7-9; perhaps TRBD1 as D (6 bases). Deletions cut 0 bases from V and 5 bases from J, with 11 bases between. This CDR3 comprises 14 residues. CDR1 and CDR2 from the germline V gene are SEHNR and FQNEAQ (reference sequence). CDR3 amino acids: CASSLAPRDNEQYF. The CDR3 DNA reads TGTGCCAGCAGCTTAGCGCCCAGGGACAACGAGCAGTACTTC.

The CDR3 spells CASSQSRDIYGYTF. The CDR3 coding sequence is TGTGCCAGCAGCCAGTCCCGGGATATCTATGGCTACACCTTC. The V call is TRBV7-2, the J call TRBJ1-2; D is ambiguous. V shed 5 bases and J shed 4 bases, with 14 bases lying between them. Germline CDR1 SGHTA, CDR2 FQGNSA. The CDR3 runs 14 residues.

The chain links TRBV4-3 to TRBJ2-7, with 8 bases that match TRBD2. Looked up from germline, CDR1 is LGHNA and CDR2 is YSLEER. The ends lost 5 bases at V and 6 bases at J; junction bases unmatched: 12. The CDR3 runs to 15 residues. As DNA, the CDR3 is TGCGCCAGCAGCATACAGTCGGGGGGGCCCATCGAGCAGTACTTC. It encodes CASSIQSGGPIEQYF.

The chain uses TRBV9 and TRBJ2-1; 14 bases map to TRBD2. V lost 4 bases, J lost 2 bases, and 5 bases stayed unmatched. Per germline, CDR1 SGDLS and CDR2 YYNGEE. The CDR3 sequence is 17 residues long. The CDR3 spells CASSSPGLAGAYNEQFF. In DNA form, the CDR3 reads TGTGCCAGCAGCTCACCGGGACTAGCGGGAGCCTACAATGAGCAGTTCTTC. The entire variable domain, with the rest obtained from reference TRBV9 and TRBJ2-1, is as follows: DSGVTQTPKHLITATGQRVTLRCSPRSGDLSVYWYQQSLDQGLQFLIQYYNGEERAKGNILERFSAQQFPDLHSELNLSSLELGDSALYFCASSSPGLAGAYNEQFFGPGTRLTVL.

The chain uses TRBV9 and TRBJ1-2; TRBD1 is a possible D gene (5 bases). V was pared by 0 bases and J by 0 bases, with 15 bases between. Germline V CDR1 and CDR2: SGDLS, YYNGEE. The CDR3 consists of 17 residues. DNA for the CDR3: TGTGCCAGCAGCGTAGCGGACACCCCGTTAGCTAACTATGGCTACACCTTC. Translating it yields CASSVADTPLANYGYTF.

There are a few counts of this clone. V usage is TRBV19 and J usage is TRBJ2-2, with D maybe TRBD2 (7 bases). Germline CDR1 LNHDA, CDR2 SQIVND (reference sequence). The CDR3 covers 15 residues. V shed 8 bases and J shed 6 bases, with 19 bases lying between them. The CDR3 loop reads CASFTSSGGSGELFF. The CDR3 coding sequence is TGTGCCAGTTTCACCTCATCGGGGGGCTCCGGGGAGCTGTTTTTT.

In its sample, this clone was seen a few times. The rearrangement uses TRBV14 and TRBJ2-1, with 7 positions matching TRBD1. V shed 4 bases and J 7 bases; nucleotides not matched to a gene: 1. CDR3 length equals 12 residues. CDR1 SGHDN and CDR2 FVKESK come from the germline V gene. Here the CDR3 reads CASSLQGNEQFF. DNA of the CDR3: TGTGCCAGCAGCCTACAGGGGAATGAGCAGTTCTTC.

The J gene is TRBJ2-7, the V gene TRBV18; 8 bases match TRBD2. CDR3 length: 13 amino acids. The germline V gene has CDR1 KGHSH and CDR2 LQKENI. Trimming removed 2 bases from V and 4 bases from J; junction bases left unmatched: 1. In DNA, the CDR3 is TGTGCCAGCTCACCAACTAGCGGTTACGAGCAGTACTTC. Residues: CASSPTSGYEQYF.

This chain joins TRBV6-5 and TRBJ1-2; 7 nucleotides agree with TRBD1. Trimming at V came to 2 bases and at J to 5 bases, leaving 8 bases not matched to a gene. Looked up from germline, CDR1 is MNHEY and CDR2 is SVGAGI. The CDR3 spans 15 residues. The CDR3: CASSYMQGVWYGYTF. In DNA form, the CDR3 reads TGTGCCAGCAGTTACATGCAGGGGGTATGGTATGGCTACACCTTC.

This clone has a handful of counts. The CDR3 DNA sequence: TGTGCCAGCAGCTTGATCCTACTCTACGAGCAGTACTTC. Translating it yields CASSLILLYEQYF. V gene TRBV7-8 combines with J gene TRBJ2-7; no reliable D call. The CDR3 runs to 13 residues. Between the trimmed V and J ends, which lost 3 bases and 3 bases, there was a span of 9 bases. CDR1 and CDR2 from the germline V gene are SGHVS and FQNEAQ.

The chain recombines TRBV2 with TRBJ1-5, with 7 bases matching TRBD1. The V segment lost 6 bases and the J segment 6 bases; nucleotides outside the gene matches: 8. Germline loops: CDR1 SNHLY, CDR2 FYNNEI. This CDR3 spans 14 amino acids. As DNA, the CDR3 is TGTGCCAGCAGCGAGGAGGGGGCAGGTCAGCCCCAGCATTTT. Translated, it gives CASSEEGAGQPQHF.

This clone was observed a few times. CDR3 amino acids: CSVQLWTGSSYNEQFF. CDR3 in DNA: TGCAGCGTTCAGCTCTGGACGGGAAGCTCCTACAATGAGCAGTTCTTC. The V and J genes are TRBV29-1 and TRBJ2-1; tentative D call: TRBD2 (5 bases). The CDR3 extends over 16 amino acids. V was cut by 5 bases and J by 0 bases, with 17 bases left in between. Germline V gene lookup returns CDR1 SQVTM and CDR2 ANQGSEA.

This clone occurred a few times. At the DNA level, this CDR3 is encoded by other sequences in the same sample as well. The chain couples TRBV5-1 to TRBJ2-7; 9 bases map to TRBD2. Germline V gene data show CDR1 as SGHRS and CDR2 as YFSETQ. With V trimmed by 0 bases and J by 2 bases, 3 bases remained unmatched. This CDR3 region has 15 residues. CDR3 nucleotides: TGCGCCAGCAGCTTGGCCGGGACTAGCCCCTACGAGCAGTACTTC. Protein product: CASSLAGTSPYEQYF.

This clone was detected only a few times. The genes are TRBV10-2 and TRBJ2-1; the match to TRBD1 covers 10 bases. V dropped 4 bases and J dropped 15; count of bases not matched to a gene: 6. The germline V gene has CDR1 WSHSY and CDR2 SAAADI. This CDR3 has 12 amino acids. The CDR3 DNA reads as TGCGCCAGCAGTGTCACTGGACAGGGGGGGTTCTTC. It yields the protein CASSVTGQGGFF.

V is TRBV11-2 and J is TRBJ2-4; the match to TRBD1 covers 10 bases. Trimming removed 1 base from V and 4 bases from J; junction bases left unmatched: 10. Germline lookup yields CDR1 SGHAT and CDR2 FQNNGV. There are 18 residues in the CDR3. The CDR3: CASSLVGGRDRGKNIQYF. The CDR3, as DNA: TGTGCCAGCAGCTTAGTAGGGGGCCGGGACAGGGGAAAAAACATTCAGTACTTC.

The CDR3 region has the DNA TGTGCCAGCATCACAGGGGGACCCCCGGACAATGAGCAGTTCTTC. This encodes CASITGGPPDNEQFF. This sequence joins TRBV28 and TRBJ2-1, with TRBD1 identical over 8 bases. Germline CDR1 reads MDHEN; CDR2 reads SYDVKM. The CDR3 has 15 amino acids. Trimming cost V 7 bases and J 5 bases; bases outside gene matches: 10.

J is TRBJ1-3 and V is TRBV30; D is ambiguous. The CDR3 runs to 14 residues. Deletions cut 3 bases from V and 0 bases from J, with 9 bases between. The germline gives CDR1 GTSNPN, CDR2 SVGIG (reference sequence). The CDR3 sequence: CAWSRGNSGNTIYF. The CDR3 nucleotides are TGTGCCTGGAGCCGAGGGAACTCTGGAAACACCATATATTTT. The entire variable domain, with the rest obtained from reference TRBV30 and TRBJ1-3, is as follows: SQTIHQWPATLVQPVGSPLSLECTVEGTSNPNLYWYRQAAGRGLQLLFYSVGIGQISSEVPQNLSASRPQDRQFILSSKKLLLSDSGFYLCAWSRGNSGNTIYFGEGSWLTVV.

The chain recombines TRBV19 with TRBJ2-1; TRBD2 matches 7 bases. The germline V gene has CDR1 LNHDA and CDR2 SQIVND (reference sequence). J lost 3 bases, V lost 10 bases, and 9 bases had no gene match. The CDR3 consists of 14 residues. The CDR3: CATPRAGVYNEQFF. The CDR3 coding sequence is TGTGCCACTCCACGGGCGGGGGTCTACAATGAGCAGTTCTTC. The full variable domain, in which reference TRBV19 and TRBJ2-1 provide the parts outside the CDR3, is DGGITQSPKYLFRKEGQNVTLSCEQNLNHDAMYWYRQDPGQGLRLIYYSQIVNDFQKGDIAEGYSVSREKKESFPLTVTSAQKNPTAFYLCATPRAGVYNEQFFGPGTRLTVL.

This chain links TRBV2 with TRBJ1-1, with D uncertain. Germline V gene sequence: CDR1 SNHLY, CDR2 FYNNEI. V lost 2 bases and J 0 bases, leaving 7 bases between the germline ends. The CDR3 is made up of 14 amino acids. The CDR3 spells CASSERRMNTEAFF. CDR3 sequence (DNA): TGTGCCAGCAGTGAACGCAGGATGAACACTGAAGCTTTCTTT.

This chain uses TRBV4-3 with TRBJ1-5; D might be TRBD1 (5 bases). Germline V lookup: CDR1 LGHNA, CDR2 YSLEER. V lost 0 bases and J lost 6, with 12 bases in between. This CDR3 region has 15 residues. The CDR3 protein is CASSQDRQGGQPQHF. CDR3 nucleotides: TGCGCCAGCAGCCAAGATCGGCAGGGTGGTCAGCCCCAGCATTTT.

J is TRBJ2-3 and V is TRBV28, with 9 bases lining up with TRBD2. In germline, CDR1 is MDHEN, CDR2 SYDVKM. CDR3 size: 12 residues. V gave up 6 bases and J gave up 11 bases; unmatched junction bases: 6. For the CDR3, the DNA is TGTGCCAGCAGGGGGACTAGCCTTTGGCAGTATTTT. As protein: CASRGTSLWQYF.

This chain uses TRBV27 with TRBJ2-7; TRBD1 might be the D (5 bases). The V end lost 5 bases, the J end lost 3 bases, and 11 bases lay between the germline ends. This CDR3 is 13 amino acids long. Germline CDR1 MNHEY, CDR2 SMNVEV (reference sequence). The CDR3 reads CASSPDSYYEQYF. DNA of the CDR3: TGTGCCAGCAGTCCTGACAGCTACTACGAGCAGTACTTC.

The chain combines TRBV6-5 with TRBJ1-3; weak D call: TRBD1 (5 bases). V was trimmed by 4 bases and J by 4 bases, leaving 8 bases between them. This CDR3 has 13 residues. Germline-derived CDR1 and CDR2 are MNHEY and SVGAGI. As DNA, the CDR3 is TGTGCCAGCAGTTTGGGACTAGGAAACACCATATATTTT. Translating it yields CASSLGLGNTIYF.

The sample holds a few counts of this clone. V and J are TRBV7-9 and TRBJ1-5; D gene ambiguous. The germline V and J ends were trimmed by 5 bases and 6 bases, with 11 bases remaining between them. The CDR3 extends over 13 amino acids. Germline V gives CDR1 SEHNR, CDR2 FQNEAQ (reference sequence). The CDR3 loop reads CASSPTTLQPQHF. CDR3 DNA sequence: TGTGCCAGCAGCCCAACAACCCTTCAGCCCCAGCATTTT.

The table lists this clone with a few counts. V gene TRBV5-1 combines with J gene TRBJ2-7; 9 nucleotides match TRBD2. Looked up from germline, CDR1 is SGHRS and CDR2 is YFSETQ. There are 16 residues in the CDR3. V was pared by 2 bases and J by 3 bases, with 9 bases of the junction left unmatched. This CDR3 reads CASSFGRLADYYEQYF. The CDR3 coding sequence is TGCGCCAGCAGCTTTGGAAGACTAGCGGACTACTACGAGCAGTACTTC.

This chain joins TRBV9 and TRBJ2-7; TRBD1 agrees at 7 bases. This CDR3 region has 14 residues. CDR1 is SGDLS, CDR2 YYNGEE, per germline. V lost 4 bases to trimming and J lost 0 bases; unmatched junction nucleotides: 4. CDR3 bases: TGTGCCAGCAGCACGACAGGGAGCTCCTACGAGCAGTACTTC. This codes for CASSTTGSSYEQYF.